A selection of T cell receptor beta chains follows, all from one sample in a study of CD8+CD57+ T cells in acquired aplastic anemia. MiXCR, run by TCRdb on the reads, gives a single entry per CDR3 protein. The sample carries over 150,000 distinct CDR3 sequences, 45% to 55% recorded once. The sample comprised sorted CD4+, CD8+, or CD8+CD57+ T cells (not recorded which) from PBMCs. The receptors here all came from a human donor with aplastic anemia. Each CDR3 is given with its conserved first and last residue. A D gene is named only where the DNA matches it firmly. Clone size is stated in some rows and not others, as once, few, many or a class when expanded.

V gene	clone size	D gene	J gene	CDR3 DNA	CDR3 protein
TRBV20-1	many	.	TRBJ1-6	TGCAGTGCTAGAGATACGGATAGTGATTCACCCCTCCACTTT	CSARDTDSDSPLHF
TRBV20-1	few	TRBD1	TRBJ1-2	TGCAGTGCTAGCCCCGGGGACAGGGGACCCTATGGCTACACCTTC	CSASPGDRGPYGYTF
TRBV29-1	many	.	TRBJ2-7	TGCAGCGTTGTGGTTAGAGAAGAGCAGTACTTC	CSVVVREEQYF
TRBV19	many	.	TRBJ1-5	TGTGCCAGTAGTATACGGCAGGTTGGTCAGCCCCAGCATTTT	CASSIRQVGQPQHF
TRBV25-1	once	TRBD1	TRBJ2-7	TGTGCCAGCAGTATATTACAGGGGCCAAGCTCCTACGAGCAGTACTTC	CASSILQGPSSYEQYF
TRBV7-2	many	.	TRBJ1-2	TGTGCCAGCAGCTTCGATAACGATGGCTACACCTTC	CASSFDNDGYTF
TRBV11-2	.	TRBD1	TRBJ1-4	TGTGCCAGCAGCCCCGGGACAGGGCGGGAAAAACTGTTTTTT	CASSPGTGREKLFF
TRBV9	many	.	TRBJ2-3	TGTGCCAGCAGCGTAGTCGGGGGTAGCACAGATACGCAGTATTTT	CASSVVGGSTDTQYF
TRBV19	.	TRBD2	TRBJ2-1	TGTGCCAGTAGGGACCGACTAGCGGACTACAATGAGCAGTTCTTC	CASRDRLADYNEQFF
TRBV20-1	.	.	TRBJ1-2	TGCAGTGCTAGAGATACAGGAGAGTATGGCTACACCTTC	CSARDTGEYGYTF
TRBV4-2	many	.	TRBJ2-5	TGTGCCAGCAGCCAAGAACGCAGGGACGGTACCCAGTACTTC	CASSQERRDGTQYF
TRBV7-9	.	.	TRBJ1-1	TGTGCCAGCAGCTTCAGGGGATCAAACACTGAAGCTTTCTTT	CASSFRGSNTEAFF
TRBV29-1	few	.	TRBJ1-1	TGCAGCGTCCAGACAGAGAACACTGAAGCTTTCTTT	CSVQTENTEAFF
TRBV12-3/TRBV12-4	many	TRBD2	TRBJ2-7	TGTGCCAGCAGTATCGATAGCGGGAGTGGCCACGAGCAGTACTTC	CASSIDSGSGHEQYF
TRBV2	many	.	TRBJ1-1	TGTGCCAGCAGTGACAGGGGCCGGAACACTGAAGCTTTCTTT	CASSDRGRNTEAFF
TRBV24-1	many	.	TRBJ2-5	TGTGCCACCAGTGATTCTCCGAGCGGTCAGTACTTC	CATSDSPSGQYF
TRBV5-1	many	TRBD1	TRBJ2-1	TGCGCCAGCAGCTGGGGAACAGGGGCAGAGCAGTTCTTC	CASSWGTGAEQFF
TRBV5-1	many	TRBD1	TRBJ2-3	TGCGCCAGCAGCTTGGTAGGACAGGGGATTGTAGATACGCAGTATTTT	CASSLVGQGIVDTQYF
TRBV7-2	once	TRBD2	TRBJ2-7	TGTGCCAGCAGCTTAGCGGGTGCCGGGACTAGCGGGCCAACCTACGAGCAGTACTTC	CASSLAGAGTSGPTYEQYF
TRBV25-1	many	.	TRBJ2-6	TGTGCCAGCAGCCAACCAGGGAGCGGGGCCAACGTCCTGACTTTC	CASSQPGSGANVLTF
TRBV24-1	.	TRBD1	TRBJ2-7	TGTGCCACCAGTGATTTAGGGGACAGTGGCAACTACGAGCAGTACTTC	CATSDLGDSGNYEQYF
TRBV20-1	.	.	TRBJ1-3	TGCAGTGCCAGGGTGGCCCGGGGAGTTCATTCTGGAAACACCATATATTTT	CSARVARGVHSGNTIYF
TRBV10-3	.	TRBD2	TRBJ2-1	TGTGCCATCAGTGACCGGACTAGCGGGGGGGCGGAGCAGTTCTTC	CAISDRTSGGAEQFF
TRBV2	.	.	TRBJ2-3	TGTGCCAGCAGGCAAGGGGACACCTGGGATACGCAGTATTTT	CASRQGDTWDTQYF
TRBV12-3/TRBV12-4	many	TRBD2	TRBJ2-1	TGTGCCAGCAGTCCTTCCACAGGCGGGAGGGCCCCCTACAATGAGCAGTTCTTC	CASSPSTGGRAPYNEQFF
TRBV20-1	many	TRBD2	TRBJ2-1	TGCAGTGCTGGGGGGACTAGCGGGATGGCGTACAATGAGCAGTTCTTC	CSAGGTSGMAYNEQFF
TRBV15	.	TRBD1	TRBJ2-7	TGTGCCACCAGCAGCCAAGAGGCTCAGGGGGTCTACGAGCAGTACTTC	CATSSQEAQGVYEQYF
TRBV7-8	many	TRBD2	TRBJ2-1	TGTGCCAGCAGCTTTCGACTAGCGGGATCCTACAATGAGCAGTTCTTC	CASSFRLAGSYNEQFF
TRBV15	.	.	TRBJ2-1	TGTGCCACCGGAAACCTCGGTAACTCCGAGCAGTTCTTC	CATGNLGNSEQFF
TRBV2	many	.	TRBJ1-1	TGTGCCAGCAGGTCCCAGACTGCAGCGAACACTGAAGCTTTCTTT	CASRSQTAANTEAFF
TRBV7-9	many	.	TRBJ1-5	TGTGCCAGCAGCGGTCCGGGGGCGAGTAATCAGCCCCAGCATTTT	CASSGPGASNQPQHF
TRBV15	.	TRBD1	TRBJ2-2	TGTGCCACCAGCAGACCGGGACAGGGCACCGGGGAGCTGTTTTTT	CATSRPGQGTGELFF
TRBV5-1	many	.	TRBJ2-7	TGCGCCAGCAGCACCCCGGGTAGGAGCGATCCCGAGCAGTACTTC	CASSTPGRSDPEQYF
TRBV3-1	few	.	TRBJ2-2	TGTGCCAGCAGCCAATCCAGCGGGGGGACAGGCGGGGAGCTGTTTTTT	CASSQSSGGTGGELFF
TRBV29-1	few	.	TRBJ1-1	TGCAGCGTTGGAAGACTCGTCACTGAAGCTTTCTTT	CSVGRLVTEAFF
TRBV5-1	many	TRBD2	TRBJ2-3	TGCGCCAGCAGCTCTACCCTGACTGGGGGGGTCAAGGATACGCAGTATTTT	CASSSTLTGGVKDTQYF
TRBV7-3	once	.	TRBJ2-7	TGCGCCAGCAGCTACCGGGACGACGAGCAGTACTTC	CASSYRDDEQYF
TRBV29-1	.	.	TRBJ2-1	TGCAGCGTTCGGGTAGGAGGTGAGCAGTTCTTC	CSVRVGGEQFF
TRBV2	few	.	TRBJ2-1	TGTGCCAGCAGGTCGACTAGCAATGAGCAGTTCTTC	CASRSTSNEQFF
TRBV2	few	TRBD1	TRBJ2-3	TGTGCCAGCAGTTGGACAGGGCCTGGCACAGATACGCAGTATTTT	CASSWTGPGTDTQYF
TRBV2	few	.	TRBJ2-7	TGTGCCAGCATATCTTGGACGCTTAGCTCCTACGAGCAGTACTTC	CASISWTLSSYEQYF
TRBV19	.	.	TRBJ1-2	TGTGCCAGTAATAGCCTTAACTATGGCTACACCTTC	CASNSLNYGYTF
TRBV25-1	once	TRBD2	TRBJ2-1	TGTGCCAGCAGTGAAGCGGGAGGATCGAGGAATGAGCAGTTCTTC	CASSEAGGSRNEQFF
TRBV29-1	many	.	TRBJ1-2	TGCAGCGTTGTAACCACCCAAAGGGGTGGCTACACCTTC	CSVVTTQRGGYTF
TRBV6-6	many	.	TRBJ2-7	TGTGCCAGCCGTTATCTTAGCGGCTACGAGCAGTACTTC	CASRYLSGYEQYF